The 18 T cell receptor beta chains listed next were all sequenced from one sample in a study of blood T cell repertoires in COVID-19. Measured with immunoSEQ multiplex PCR; TCRdb has only the in-frame clones, and not every one. Seen here are about 100,000 clones, roughly 79% observed once, and the top ten hold roughly 4.8%. The specimen sequenced was peripheral blood. These receptor sequences come from a man at least 80 years old with COVID-19, enrolled during active disease.

The rearrangement joins TRBV19 to TRBJ1-1; 7 positions match TRBD1. The ends lost 5 bases at V and 10 bases at J; junction bases unmatched: 10. Germline V gives CDR1 LNHDA, CDR2 SQIVND (reference sequence). CDR3 size: 13 residues. The DNA of the CDR3 is TGTGCCAGTAGTCAAAAACTTACAGGGGCAGCTTTCTTT. It specifies CASSQKLTGAAFF.

V gene TRBV15 combines with J gene TRBJ2-7, with 8 bases fitting TRBD2. This CDR3 spans 16 amino acids. The germline V gene encodes CDR1 LNHNV and CDR2 YYDKDF (reference sequence). V trimming: 0 bases; J trimming: 6 bases; junction bases outside the gene matches: 10. For the CDR3, the DNA is TGTGCCACCAGCAGAGATCCCGGGACTAGGTCTGGCGAGCAGTACTTC. Translated: CATSRDPGTRSGEQYF.

The chain is built from TRBV7-3 and TRBJ2-2; 7 nucleotides align to TRBD1. CDR1 SGHTA and CDR2 FQGTGA come from the germline V gene. This CDR3 has 18 amino acids. V lost 1 base and J lost 4; bases outside the gene matches: 12. As DNA, the CDR3 is TGTGCCAGCAGCTTAAGAGGGGTCGGTGGGACAGCCACCGGGGAGCTGTTTTTT. Translated, it gives CASSLRGVGGTATGELFF.

This clone has a handful of counts. The chain carries TRBV2 and TRBJ2-7; 7 bases agree with TRBD1. Trimming cost V 6 bases and J 5 bases; bases outside gene matches: 10. Germline loops: CDR1 SNHLY, CDR2 FYNNEI. The CDR3 spans 14 residues. For the CDR3, the DNA is TGTGCCAGCAGCGAGGACAGGAGGTCCCACGAGCAGTACTTC. Translated, it gives CASSEDRRSHEQYF.

The V and J genes are TRBV15 and TRBJ1-2; D is perhaps TRBD1 (5 bases). The CDR3 extends over 13 amino acids. The V and J ends lost 4 bases and 6 bases respectively, with 12 bases between them. CDR1 is LNHNV, CDR2 YYDKDF, per germline (reference sequence). The CDR3 sequence: CATSKLSGNGYTF. The CDR3 DNA sequence: TGTGCCACCAGCAAGTTATCAGGGAATGGCTACACCTTC. Full variable domain (remainder filled in from reference TRBV15 and TRBJ1-2): DAMVIQNPRYQVTQFGKPVTLSCSQTLNHNVMYWYQQKSSQAPKLLFHYYDKDFNNEADTPDNFQSRRPNTSFCFLDIRSPGLGDTAMYLCATSKLSGNGYTFGSGTRLTVV.

CDR3 sequence (DNA): TGTGCCTGGAGTGTGTTTAGCGCTAGCAATCAGCCCCAGCATTTT. It specifies CAWSVFSASNQPQHF. The rearrangement joins TRBV30 to TRBJ1-5, with unresolved D. This CDR3 comprises 15 residues. Germline values: CDR1 GTSNPN, CDR2 SVGIG (reference sequence). Between the trimmed V and J ends, which lost 0 bases and 0 bases, there was a span of 9 bases.

This chain links TRBV6-5 with TRBJ2-1; D is ambiguous. V dropped 6 bases and J dropped 7 bases, with 10 bases sitting between them. Germline V gives CDR1 MNHEY, CDR2 SVGAGI. This CDR3 has 12 residues. Written as DNA, the CDR3 is TGTGCCAGCAGCCCCGCGTTTAATGAGCAGTTCTTC. Amino acid sequence: CASSPAFNEQFF.

V and J are TRBV6-2 or TRBV6-3 and TRBJ2-1; TRBD1 aligns across 7 bases. Per the germline V gene, CDR1 is MNHEY and CDR2 is SVGEGT. V dropped 6 bases and J dropped 1; count of bases not matched to a gene: 9. CDR3 size: 16 residues. The CDR3 bases are TGTGCCAGCAGCCGAGACAGGGCTGGTTCCTACAATGAGCAGTTCTTC. It is translated as CASSRDRAGSYNEQFF.

The chain recombines TRBV7-9 with TRBJ2-3, with TRBD2 matching over 9 bases. This CDR3 contains 15 residues. Losses at the gene ends were 5 bases for V and 2 bases for J; bases not matched to a gene: 5. The V gene's germline CDR1 is SEHNR and CDR2 FQNEAQ (reference sequence). This CDR3 is CASSPGLAHTDTQYF. CDR3 DNA sequence: TGTGCCAGCAGCCCCGGACTAGCGCACACAGATACGCAGTATTTT.

A few counts support this clone. The V gene is TRBV3-1 (or the pseudogene TRBV3-2), the J gene TRBJ1-2, with 11 bases aligning to TRBD1. The trim removed 4 bases at V and 8 bases at J, leaving 6 bases unmatched. The CDR3 has 14 amino acids. Germline lookup yields CDR1 LGHDT and CDR2 YNNKEL (reference sequence). The DNA for the CDR3 is TGTGCCAGCAGCCCACGGACAGGGGGCTTCGGCTACACCTTC. It is translated as CASSPRTGGFGYTF.

The rearrangement joins TRBV28 to TRBJ1-5; the match to TRBD1 covers 10 bases. The CDR3 totals 16 residues. Losses at the gene ends were 2 bases for V and 7 bases for J; bases not matched to a gene: 8. CDR1 MDHEN and CDR2 SYDVKM come from the germline V gene. This chain's CDR3 is CASSLARTGGGQPQHF. For the CDR3, the DNA is TGTGCCAGCAGTTTAGCTCGGACAGGGGGAGGCCAGCCCCAGCATTTT.

This clone came up once. The rearrangement joins TRBV28 to TRBJ2-5; D is unclear. The CDR3 has 13 residues. CDR1 is MDHEN, CDR2 SYDVKM, per germline. Trimming left V 2 bases short and J 5 bases short, with 9 bases between. The CDR3 loop reads CASSLEPRETQYF. The CDR3 DNA follows: TGTGCCAGCAGTTTAGAACCCCGGGAGACCCAGTACTTC.

This chain uses TRBV5-1 with TRBJ2-5; 14 bases agree with TRBD2. Germline CDR1 and CDR2: SGHRS and YFSETQ. Germline trimming cut 6 bases from V and 5 bases from J; bases unmatched to any gene: 9. The CDR3 spans 16 residues. The CDR3 DNA sequence: TGCGCCAGCACCCGACTAGCGGGAGGGTCGGGGGAGACCCAGTACTTC. Translating gives CASTRLAGGSGETQYF.

The rearrangement joins TRBV5-6 to TRBJ1-2; D is perhaps TRBD1 (6 bases). The CDR3 covers 16 residues. V lost 3 bases to trimming and J lost 1 base, with 16 bases between them. CDR1 and CDR2 (germline): SGHDT, YYEEEE. The CDR3 sequence is CASSSSPTGLNYGYTF. In DNA form, the CDR3 reads TGTGCCAGCAGCTCCTCACCGACAGGTCTTAACTATGGCTACACCTTC.

V gene TRBV7-9 combines with J gene TRBJ1-4; 8 bases agree with TRBD1. The CDR3 has 15 amino acids. Germline CDR1 and CDR2: SEHNR and FQNEAQ (reference sequence). Trimming removed 1 base from V and 8 bases from J; junction bases left unmatched: 6. The CDR3 sequence: CASSLGRGLWEKLFF. DNA for the CDR3: TGTGCCAGCAGCTTAGGCAGGGGGCTGTGGGAAAAACTGTTTTTT.

V gene TRBV6-5 combines with J gene TRBJ2-7, with 9 bases aligning to TRBD2. Looked up from germline, CDR1 is MNHEY and CDR2 is SVGAGI. The CDR3 consists of 15 residues. V gave up 0 bases and J gave up 4 bases; unmatched junction bases: 4. In DNA form, the CDR3 reads TGTGCCAGCAGTTACTCGACTAGCGGATTATACGAGCAGTACTTC. Its translation is CASSYSTSGLYEQYF.

This chain uses TRBV30 with TRBJ2-7, with 14 bases lining up with TRBD2. The J segment lost 6 bases and the V segment lost 0 bases, leaving 7 bases of the junction unmatched. CDR1 GTSNPN and CDR2 SVGIG come from the germline V gene (reference sequence). This CDR3 region has 16 residues. CDR3 sequence (DNA): TGTGCCTGGAGTGTACATAGGGGACTAGCGGGAGTCGAGCAGTACTTC. Its protein product is CAWSVHRGLAGVEQYF. Filled out from reference TRBV30 and TRBJ2-7, the complete variable domain reads SQTIHQWPATLVQPVGSPLSLECTVEGTSNPNLYWYRQAAGRGLQLLFYSVGIGQISSEVPQNLSASRPQDRQFILSSKKLLLSDSGFYLCAWSVHRGLAGVEQYFGPGTRLTVT.

The chain is built from TRBV19 and TRBJ2-2, with 8 bases matching TRBD1. Germline CDR1 and CDR2: LNHDA and SQIVND (reference sequence). The V and J ends lost 7 bases and 5 bases, in that order; junction bases with no gene match: 15. CDR3 length equals 17 residues. As DNA, the CDR3 is TGTGCCAGTAAGATAAATGCAGGGGGCCAAGGAACCGGGGAGCTGTTTTTT. Its protein product is CASKINAGGQGTGELFF.